This TCR beta chain was identified in a study of STAT5B mutations in CD4+ large granular lymphocyte leukemia. Clones were sequenced by immunoSEQ multiplex PCR, and TCRdb holds only the in-frame ones, with some missing. The sample has more than 40,000 clones, about 80% seen once. The CDR3 runs to 15 residues. The germline V gene has CDR1 SNHLY and CDR2 FYNNEI. The V and J ends lost 6 bases and 6 bases respectively, with 18 bases between them. Regarding this clone: Its antigen is undetermined.

Regarding the study as a whole: Approximately 25% of private leukemic clonotypes occurred rarely in other patients' non-leukemic repertoires. Compared with healthy controls (2/35), patient top clones favored TRBV06 (8/27).

J is TRBJ1-5 and V is TRBV2, with D unclear. Sequencing input: CD4+ T cells from blood buffy coats. The clonotype originates from a human donor in good health. CDR3 sequence (DNA): TGTGCCAGCAGCCTAGGAACCTTGGGCGGTCAGCCCCAGCATTTT. Protein: CASSLGTLGGQPQHF.